This T cell receptor beta chain was identified in a study of cytomegalovirus exposure and HLA in healthy donors. Findings and caveats of the study: As immune exposure information, only CMV serostatus was available.

13 Jbeta primers and 60 Vbeta primers were used for the PCR. Profiled with immunoSEQ multiplex PCR; TCRdb holds only in-frame clones, not every one. The table has fewer than 250,000 clones, roughly four fifths seen once. The CDR3 has 13 residues. Trimming removed 4 bases at V and 2 bases at J, with 9 bases between. The germline V gene encodes CDR1 SGHRS and CDR2 YFSETQ. Note on this clone: Its antigen is undetermined.

Sequencing was performed on PBMCs. V gene TRBV5-1 combines with J gene TRBJ1-1; no definite D call. The sequence came from a woman in her 30s in good health and CMV-seropositive. The CDR3 bases are TGCGCCAGCAGCCAGGTAGGCAACACTGAAGCTTTCTTT. Its protein is CASSQVGNTEAFF.